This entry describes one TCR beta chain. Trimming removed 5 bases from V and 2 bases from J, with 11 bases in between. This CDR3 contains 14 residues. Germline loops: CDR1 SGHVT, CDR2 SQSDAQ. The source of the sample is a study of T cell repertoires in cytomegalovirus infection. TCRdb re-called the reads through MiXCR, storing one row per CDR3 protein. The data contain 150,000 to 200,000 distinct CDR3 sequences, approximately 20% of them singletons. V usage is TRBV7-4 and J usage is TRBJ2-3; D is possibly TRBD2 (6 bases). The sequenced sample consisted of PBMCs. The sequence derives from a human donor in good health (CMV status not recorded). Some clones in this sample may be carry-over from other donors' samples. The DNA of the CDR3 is TGTGCCAGCAGCCTGGAGGGAGTCACAGATACGCAGTATTTT. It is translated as CASSLEGVTDTQYF.